This entry lists 6 T cell receptor beta chains sequenced from one sample in a study of control samples from healthy donors and cancer patients. The method was immunoSEQ multiplex PCR; TCRdb's version includes in-frame clones alone and lacks a portion of them. The repertoire holds under 60,000 clones, with 85% to 95% as singletons. The sample comprised blood. These receptors all come from a man aged 25-45 years in good health.

Here the CDR3 DNA reads TGTGCCACCCATCGGGGCTACACCTTC. Translation gives CATHRGYTF. The chain couples TRBV10-3 to TRBJ1-2; D not resolved. V lost 10 bases and J 8 bases, leaving 8 bases between the germline ends. Germline CDR1 reads ENHRY; CDR2 reads SYGVKD. The CDR3 covers 9 residues.

V and J are TRBV5-4 and TRBJ1-6, with D perhaps TRBD1 (6 bases). CDR3 size: 14 residues. The V and J ends lost 5 bases and 5 bases respectively, with 11 bases between them. CDR1 is SGHNT and CDR2 is YYREEE in the germline V gene (reference sequence). CDR3 protein: CASRHWTDNSPLHF. The CDR3 nucleotides are TGTGCCAGCAGGCACTGGACAGATAATTCACCCCTCCACTTT.

V is TRBV4-3 and J is TRBJ2-3; 7 bases fit TRBD2. CDR1 is LGHNA, CDR2 YSLEER, per germline. The CDR3 has 18 amino acids. J lost 5 bases, V lost 0 bases, and 14 bases had no gene match. CDR3 residues: CASSQDPRGGGVGDTQYF. The CDR3 DNA sequence: TGCGCCAGCAGCCAAGACCCTCGTGGGGGGGGAGTAGGAGATACGCAGTATTTT.

Concerning this clone itself: At one boundary the junction diverges from the germline segment, which might be a read error. This rearrangement joins TRBV5-1 to TRBJ2-7; D is tentatively TRBD1 or TRBD2 (5 bases each). Germline assignment: CDR1 SGHRS and CDR2 YFSETQ. There are 14 residues in the CDR3. This chain's CDR3 is CTSSPRQRAYEQYF. The CDR3 nucleotides are TGCACCAGCAGCCCTCGACAGAGGGCCTACGAGCAGTACTTC.

The CDR3 protein is CATGQGVYGYTF. CDR3 nucleotide sequence: TGTGCCACCGGACAGGGAGTCTATGGCTACACCTTC. This rearrangement joins TRBV19 to TRBJ1-2; the match to TRBD1 covers 8 bases. The CDR3 sequence is 12 residues long. Germline V gives CDR1 LNHDA, CDR2 SQIVND (reference sequence). Trimming took 10 bases from V and 4 from J; bases not matched to a gene: 5.

This sequence joins TRBV7-9 and TRBJ1-4, with a tentative D call TRBD1 (5 bases). This CDR3 comprises 17 residues. V gave up 6 bases and J gave up 8 bases, with 25 bases separating them. Per germline, CDR1 SEHNR and CDR2 FQNEAQ (reference sequence). DNA of the CDR3: TGTGCCAGCAGTTTCACCCTTTCGGGGCAGGGCGGGGAAAAACTGTTTTTT. Its translation is CASSFTLSGQGGEKLFF.